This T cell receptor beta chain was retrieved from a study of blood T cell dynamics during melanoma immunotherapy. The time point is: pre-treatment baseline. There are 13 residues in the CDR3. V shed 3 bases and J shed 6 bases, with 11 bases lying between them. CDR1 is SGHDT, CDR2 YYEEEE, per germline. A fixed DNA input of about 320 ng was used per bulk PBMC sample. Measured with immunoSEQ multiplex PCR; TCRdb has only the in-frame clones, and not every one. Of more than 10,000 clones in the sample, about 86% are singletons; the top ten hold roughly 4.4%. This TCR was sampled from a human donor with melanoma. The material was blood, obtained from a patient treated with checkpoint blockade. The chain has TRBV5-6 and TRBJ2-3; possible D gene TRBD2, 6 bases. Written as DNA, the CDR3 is TGTGCCAGCAGCTCCGCGGCGGGGGATACGCAGTATTTT. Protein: CASSSAAGDTQYF. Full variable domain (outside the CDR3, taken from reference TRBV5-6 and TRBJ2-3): DAGVTQSPTHLIKTRGQQVTLRCSPKSGHDTVSWYQQALGQGPQFIFQYYEEEERQRGNFPDRFSGHQFPNYSSELNVNALLLGDSALYLCASSSAAGDTQYFGPGTRLTVL.